A single sample gave rise to the 8 T cell receptor beta chains below, sequenced in a study of T cell clonality in common variable immunodeficiency. Some clones are missing from TCRdb's copy, which holds only in-frame ones; the method was immunoSEQ multiplex PCR. The sample contains under 30,000 clones, none of them singletons. The antigens these receptors bind are not known. Findings and limits, study-wide: Common variable immunodeficiency TCR beta sequences reportedly had fewer deletions and N-nucleotide insertions.

Sequencing was performed on peripheral blood mononuclear cells. These TCRs come from a human donor with common variable immunodeficiency.

The CDR3 bases that were read are TGCAGTGCTAGTCGGCGGACCTACAATGAG. It specifies CSASRRTYNE. The entire CDR3 is CSASRRTYNEQFF. V usage is TRBV20-1 and J usage is TRBJ2-1; no reliable D call. The observed sequence ends 3 residues before the CDR3 terminus, with the missing tail filled in from the germline J gene. The V gene lost 3 bases and the J gene lost 2 bases, with 8 bases spanning the gap. The CDR3 loop spans 13 amino acids. Germline V CDR1 and CDR2: DFQATT, SNEGSKA (reference sequence).

About this clone itself: The read falls 3 residues short of the CDR3 end, and the missing part is taken from the germline J gene. The chain carries TRBV30 and TRBJ2-3, with 9 bases identical to TRBD1. Germline loops: CDR1 GTSNPN, CDR2 SVGIG (reference sequence). V shed 1 base, J shed 5 bases, and the junction held 10 bases outside the gene matches. This CDR3 region has 16 residues. The DNA read from the CDR3 is TGTGCCTGGAGTGGAACAGGGGGCGCCGATCAAGATACG. This translates into CAWSGTGGADQDT. The complete CDR3 protein is CAWSGTGGADQDTQYF. The whole variable domain, remainder taken from reference TRBV30 and TRBJ2-3, is SQTIHQWPATLVQPVGSPLSLECTVEGTSNPNLYWYRQAAGRGLQLLFYSVGIGQISSEVPQNLSASRPQDRQFILSSKKLLLSDSGFYLCAWSGTGGADQDTQYFGPGTRLTVL.

This clone was seen ten or more times. The sequence runs out 3 residues before the end of the CDR3; the remainder is reconstructed from the germline J gene. V and J are TRBV14 and TRBJ2-3; 10 positions match TRBD2. The germline V gene has CDR1 SGHDN and CDR2 FVKESK. The V segment lost 8 bases and the J segment 4 bases; nucleotides outside the gene matches: 12. This CDR3 is 16 amino acids long. CDR3 DNA, as far as it was read: TGTGCCAGCGGAAACTTAGCGGGAGGAATAGCAGATACG. Encoded protein: CASGNLAGGIADT. The entire CDR3 is CASGNLAGGIADTQYF.

This clone was observed at least ten times. The read finishes 3 residues shy of the CDR3 end, and the germline J gene is used to complete it. This chain uses TRBV18 with TRBJ2-5; 7 bases are shared with TRBD2. Per the germline V gene, CDR1 is KGHSH and CDR2 is LQKENI. The CDR3 consists of 14 residues. V dropped 5 bases and J dropped 3; count of bases not matched to a gene: 6. Incomplete CDR3 DNA: TGTGCCAGCTCATCCTGGGGGGGTGAAGAGACC. Its translation is CASSSWGGEET. The full CDR3 protein reads CASSSWGGEETQYF.

A word on this clone: The CDR3 end is not reached by the read, which stops 3 residues before it; the germline J gene fills it in. V gene TRBV2 combines with J gene TRBJ2-5, with TRBD1 matching over 8 bases. The CDR3 consists of 12 residues. The J segment lost 4 bases and the V segment lost 6 bases, leaving 1 base of the junction unmatched. CDR1 SNHLY and CDR2 FYNNEI come from the germline V gene. This CDR3 is CASSRGLETQYF. The sequenced part of the CDR3 DNA is TGTGCCAGCAGCAGGGGGCTAGAGACC.

This clone appeared many times. The CDR3 end is not reached by the read, which stops 3 residues before it; the germline J gene fills it in. V usage is TRBV7-6 and J usage is TRBJ1-2; perhaps TRBD1 as D (6 bases). V lost 5 bases to trimming and J lost 6 bases, with 19 bases between them. The CDR3 runs to 15 residues. Germline lookup yields CDR1 SGHVS and CDR2 FNYEAQ. The CDR3 bases that were read are TGTGCCAGCAGCCCCTCCCCGGGACATACTGATGGC. It is translated as CASSPSPGHTDG. The whole CDR3 protein is CASSPSPGHTDGYTF. Looking up the rest from reference TRBV7-6 and TRBJ1-2 gives the full variable domain: GAGVSQSPRYKVTKRGQDVALRCDPISGHVSLYWYRQALGQGPEFLTYFNYEAQQDKSGLPNDRFSAERPEGSISTLTIQRTEQRDSAMYRCASSPSPGHTDGYTFGSGTRLTVV.

As to this clone: The read terminates 3 residues ahead of where the CDR3 ends, so the germline J gene completes it. The chain links TRBV6-1 to TRBJ2-4; 9 bases match TRBD2. CDR1 and CDR2 (germline): MNHNS, SASEGT. The CDR3 runs to 18 residues. J gave up 0 bases and V 1 base, and 7 bases lay outside the gene matches. CDR3 sequence reads: CASSEVGSGGLAKNIQYF. The sequenced part of the CDR3 DNA is TGTGCCAGCAGTGAAGTCGGTAGCGGGGGATTAGCCAAAAACATT.

This clone has only a few counts. The CDR3 end falls 3 residues outside the read, so it is completed with the germline J gene. The chain carries TRBV7-8 and TRBJ2-7, with 9 bases fitting TRBD1. Germline V lookup: CDR1 SGHVS, CDR2 FQNEAQ. The CDR3 has 14 residues. J lost 5 bases, V lost 2 bases, and 4 bases had no gene match. The covered CDR3 bases are TGTGCCAGCAGCTTATGGGACAGGGTCCACGAG. Protein: CASSLWDRVHE. The full CDR3 protein reads CASSLWDRVHEQYF. The full variable domain, rest sourced from reference TRBV7-8 and TRBJ2-7, is GAGVSQSPRYKVAKRGQDVALRCDPISGHVSLFWYQQALGQGPEFLTYFQNEAQLDKSGLPSDRFFAERPEGSVSTLKIQRTQQEDSAVYLCASSLWDRVHEQYFGPGTRLTVT.